This TCR beta chain was sequenced during a study of blood T cell repertoires in COVID-19 (dated by TCRdb to between 2020 and 2021). For the study in its entirety: Samples covering the acute and convalescent phases of COVID-19 were provided by collaborators in the United States, Italy and Spain. The prospective study material was composed of cDNA or gDNA derived from T cells, B-cell-depleted T cells, or PBMCs. Deeply sampled blood TCRbeta repertoires from subjects exposed to, actively infected with, or recovered from COVID-19 were included in the dataset. A freely available public database, intended as a resource for researchers studying the immune response to SARS-CoV-2, is where the repertoires were released. Samples came from the ongoing ImmuneRACE study (first 160 participants) plus 1,254 subjects from 6 global collaborators. Sample metadata almost always included a de-identified subject ID, COVID-19 status, age in years and sex. Where HLA class I and class II types were available, the types were taken from metadata supplied by the sample provider, not from assay-based typing.

TCRbeta CDR3 regions were amplified from genomic DNA using the immunoSEQ Assay, a bias-controlled multiplex PCR. The published analysis was carried out like this. Nucleated cell counts per sample were estimated from amplification of reference gene primers within the assay. Sequence reads were collapsed and filtered to measure the absolute abundance of every unique TCRbeta CDR3 rearrangement. For each sample, productive Simpson clonality was calculated as the square root of Simpson's diversity index across productive rearrangements. TCRdb holds this immuneACCESS table with in-frame rearrangements only. Some clones are missing; in checked studies, unresolved V genes explain under half, and the rest has no known cause. Clonal size and the V and J genes are those of that table, whereas D and trimming came from the DNA. The sample table holds 150,000 or so clones, of which over 65% were seen once. Together, the top ten hold 3.5% to 5.5% of the sample.

Each collaborating institution followed its own protocols to collect whole blood in K2EDTA tubes. For TCRbeta analysis, collaborators shipped samples as frozen whole blood, isolated PBMCs, or DNA extracted from either of those sample types. Results the study describes overall, beyond this receptor: Clinical and demographic metadata were provided uncurated, with the amount varying by source and participant.

V gives up 1 base and J gives up 6 bases, and the segment between their germline ends measures 8 bases. Taken from the germline V gene (reference sequence), the CDR1 and CDR2 loops are LGHDT and YNNKEL. The CDR3 holds 13 amino acids from the cysteine to the phenylalanine. Only the CDR3 DNA is retained, 39 bases long and in frame from the first base. On this clone itself: Its antigen is still unknown. Base qualities were left out, and no much larger clone turns up one base away.

This TCR derives from a woman aged 80 or older with active or convalescent COVID-19. Recombination linked TRBV3-1 (or the pseudogene TRBV3-2) to TRBJ2-3, with no confident D gene call. The sequenced sample was peripheral blood. The DNA is TGTGCCAGCAGCCAAGTTTACAAGGATACGCAGTATTTT. It translates to CASSQVYKDTQYF.